Each of the 11 T cell receptor beta chains below was sequenced from the same sample in a study of spatial heterogeneity in lung cancer. TCRdb independently ran MiXCR on the 5' RACE reads; one entry per CDR3 protein. Here the sample spans approximately 39,000 distinct CDR3 sequences, approximately 7.2% being singletons. This sample's time point: sample taken at primary tumor resection. The material was PBMCs, obtained at surgery. These receptors came from a female donor with early-stage non-small cell lung cancer.

The sample holds a few counts of this clonotype. The chain uses TRBV10-3 and TRBJ2-6, with TRBD1 identical over 12 bases. Per germline, CDR1 ENHRY and CDR2 SYGVKD. There are 17 residues in the CDR3. With V trimmed by 7 bases and J by 0 bases, 4 bases remained unmatched. CDR3 sequence reads: CAIKGTGGVSGANVLTF. Here the CDR3 DNA reads TGTGCCATCAAGGGGACAGGGGGCGTCTCTGGGGCCAACGTCCTGACTTTC.

In this sample, this clonotype turned up a few times. The chain recombines TRBV12-5 with TRBJ2-7, with D possibly matching TRBD2 (6 bases). V gave up 9 bases and J gave up 1 base, with 13 bases separating them. Germline CDR1 reads LGHNT; CDR2 reads FRNRAP. The CDR3 has 13 amino acids. The CDR3 protein is CASRPTRSYEQYF. The CDR3 DNA reads TGTGCTAGCCGCCCGACTAGATCCTACGAGCAGTACTTC.

This clonotype was detected many times. The chain links TRBV27 to TRBJ2-1, with 7 bases identical to TRBD1. The ends lost 6 bases at V and 8 bases at J; junction bases unmatched: 10. The CDR3 totals 14 residues. Germline V CDR1 and CDR2: MNHEY, SMNVEV (reference sequence). This CDR3 reads CASRPLSGGDEQFF. The DNA of the CDR3 is TGTGCCAGCAGACCCCTTTCAGGGGGTGATGAGCAGTTCTTC.

V gene TRBV18 combines with J gene TRBJ2-1; 8 nucleotides match TRBD1. The CDR3 is 16 residues long. Germline assignment: CDR1 KGHSH and CDR2 LQKENI. V was pared by 0 bases and J by 2 bases, with 3 bases of the junction left unmatched. The CDR3 spells CASSPPTGVTYNEQFF. For the CDR3, the DNA is TGTGCCAGCTCACCACCGACAGGGGTGACCTACAATGAGCAGTTCTTC. Full variable domain (missing parts from reference TRBV18 and TRBJ2-1): NAGVMQNPRHLVRRRGQEARLRCSPMKGHSHVYWYRQLPEEGLKFMVYLQKENIIDESGMPKERFSAEFPKEGPSILRIQQVVRGDSAAYFCASSPPTGVTYNEQFFGPGTRLTVL.

In its sample, this clonotype was seen many times. The V and J genes are TRBV7-2 and TRBJ2-6; D might be TRBD1 (6 bases). The CDR3 spans 15 residues. The V and J ends lost 5 bases and 2 bases respectively, with 10 bases between them. Germline lookup yields CDR1 SGHTA and CDR2 FQGNSA. The CDR3 spells CASSLQGAGANVLTF. CDR3 in DNA: TGTGCCAGCAGCCTACAGGGAGCTGGGGCCAACGTCCTGACTTTC.

This sequence joins TRBV7-9 and TRBJ1-3; D may be TRBD1 (6 bases). The germline gives CDR1 SEHNR, CDR2 FQNEAQ (reference sequence). This CDR3 comprises 14 residues. V lost 11 bases and J lost 2, with 16 bases in between. The CDR3 coding sequence is TGTGCCTTCTCTATGAACAGGGCTGGAAACACCATATATTTT. It specifies CAFSMNRAGNTIYF.

This clonotype was detected ten times or more. V usage is TRBV20-1 and J usage is TRBJ2-2, with TRBD1 matching 7 bases. The V segment lost 6 bases and the J segment 4 bases; nucleotides outside the gene matches: 11. The CDR3 has 15 residues. Germline values: CDR1 DFQATT, CDR2 SNEGSKA (reference sequence). DNA of the CDR3: TGCAGTGCGCTCCCGGGACAGACGCTCACCGGGGAGCTGTTTTTT. Translation: CSALPGQTLTGELFF.

This clonotype is judged large (0.1 to 1%). This rearrangement joins TRBV20-1 to TRBJ2-2; 13 bases match TRBD2. The junction had 6 bases not matched to a gene; V was cut back by 2 bases and J by 6 bases. CDR1 and CDR2 from the germline V gene are DFQATT and SNEGSKA (reference sequence). This CDR3 region has 16 residues. The CDR3 DNA sequence: TGCAGTGCTAGACAAACTAGCGGGAGGGCCCCCGGGGAGCTGTTTTTT. Translation gives CSARQTSGRAPGELFF.

This clonotype has a count of ten or more. The chain is built from TRBV5-1 and TRBJ1-4, with D unclear. Germline V gene data show CDR1 as SGHRS and CDR2 as YFSETQ. Trimming pared 1 base from V and 4 bases from J, leaving 8 bases between. The CDR3 spans 14 residues. CDR3 region: CASSLSPSNEKLFF. The CDR3 nucleotides are TGCGCCAGCAGCTTGTCTCCTAGTAATGAAAAACTGTTTTTT.

The rearrangement uses TRBV5-1 and TRBJ2-7, with 7 nucleotides matching TRBD2. Trimming removed 4 bases from V and 6 bases from J; junction bases left unmatched: 7. This CDR3 has 13 residues. Germline CDR1 reads SGHRS; CDR2 reads YFSETQ. CDR3 in amino acids: CASSPEGRGEQYF. The CDR3 region has the DNA TGCGCCAGCAGCCCCGAGGGGAGGGGCGAGCAGTACTTC.

As concerns this clonotype: This sequence may be a read error, since a much larger clone differs from it by one base. The rearrangement links TRBV7-2 to TRBJ1-2; D might be TRBD1 (5 bases). CDR3 length equals 14 residues. The germline V gene encodes CDR1 SGHTA and CDR2 FQGNSA. The CDR3, as DNA: TGTGTCAGCAGCTTAGTGGCGGGGCGTTATGGCTACACCTTC. Translated, it gives CVSSLVAGRYGYTF.